The 19 T cell receptor beta chains listed next were all sequenced from one sample in a study of cytomegalovirus exposure and HLA in healthy donors. PCR amplification relied on 60 Vbeta primers (plus 13 Jbeta primers). Assay used: immunoSEQ multiplex PCR; TCRdb lists only in-frame clones, some missing. The data contain some 150,000 clones, about four fifths of them singletons. The sample was PBMCs. The receptor source for this set is a woman under 30 in good health and CMV-seropositive.

This sequence joins TRBV5-6 and TRBJ1-5, with TRBD1 matching 7 bases. The CDR3 is 14 amino acids. V lost 5 bases and J lost 2; bases outside the gene matches: 4. Looked up from germline, CDR1 is SGHDT and CDR2 is YYEEEE. The CDR3 DNA reads TGTGCCAGCAGTTCCACAGGGGGCAATCAGCCCCAGCATTTT. Its translation: CASSSTGGNQPQHF.

V usage is TRBV2 and J usage is TRBJ1-2; 7 bases align to TRBD1. The germline gives CDR1 SNHLY, CDR2 FYNNEI. V lost 7 bases, J lost 7 bases, and 3 bases stayed unmatched. This CDR3 has 11 amino acids. The CDR3 spells CASTGDSGYTF. CDR3 bases: TGTGCCAGCACGGGGGACAGTGGCTACACCTTC. Based on the CDR3 plus reference TRBV2 and TRBJ1-2, the full variable domain is EPEVTQTPSHQVTQMGQEVILRCVPISNHLYFYWYRQILGQKVEFLVSFYNNEISEKSEIFDDQFSVERPDGSNFTLKIRSTKLEDSAMYFCASTGDSGYTFGSGTRLTVV.

The gene calls are TRBV9 and TRBJ2-3; TRBD1 matches 11 bases. The CDR3 covers 15 residues. J was trimmed by 6 bases and V by 0 bases; bases with no gene match: 3. Germline lookup yields CDR1 SGDLS and CDR2 YYNGEE. Here the CDR3 reads CASSVGGTGGDTQYF. CDR3 DNA: TGTGCCAGCAGCGTAGGGGGGACAGGGGGGGATACGCAGTATTTT.

V is TRBV5-6 and J is TRBJ2-3; TRBD2 agrees at 12 bases. This CDR3 is 19 amino acids long. V lost 2 bases and J lost 0; bases outside the gene matches: 10. Germline CDR1 is SGHDT and CDR2 is YYEEEE. The CDR3 bases are TGTGCCAGCAGCTTATTCCTAGCGGGGGGGCTAAGTAGCACAGATACGCAGTATTTT. It translates to CASSLFLAGGLSSTDTQYF.

V gene TRBV19 combines with J gene TRBJ2-4; 11 nucleotides agree with TRBD2. CDR1 and CDR2 from the germline V gene are LNHDA and SQIVND (reference sequence). The CDR3 spans 20 residues. Trimming removed 4 bases from V and 0 bases from J; junction bases left unmatched: 14. The CDR3 reads CASSKSGASGGSLAKNIQYF. The CDR3, as DNA: TGTGCCAGTAGTAAATCTGGGGCTAGCGGGGGGAGCCTAGCCAAAAACATTCAGTACTTC.

The chain couples TRBV15 to TRBJ2-3, with 9 bases matching TRBD2. Unmatched junction bases numbered 7, after V lost 5 bases and J lost 4 bases. Germline loops: CDR1 LNHNV, CDR2 YYDKDF (reference sequence). The CDR3 length is 15 residues. CDR3 in DNA: TGTGCCACCAGCGGTTTACTAGCGGGTGCAGATACGCAGTATTTT. Translation gives CATSGLLAGADTQYF.

V gene TRBV6-1 combines with J gene TRBJ1-1, with D perhaps TRBD1 (5 bases). The CDR3 is 14 amino acids. V lost 3 bases and J lost 1, with 9 bases in between. The germline V gene encodes CDR1 MNHNS and CDR2 SASEGT. CDR3 bases: TGTGCCAGCAGTGACGACAGAGGGAACACTGAAGCTTTCTTT. It encodes CASSDDRGNTEAFF.

The rearrangement joins TRBV6-1 to TRBJ1-2; 8 nucleotides align to TRBD1. Germline CDR1 and CDR2: MNHNS and SASEGT. CDR3 length: 14 amino acids. V was pared by 6 bases and J by 5 bases, with 8 bases of the junction left unmatched. CDR3 region: CASRLDRGIYGYTF. CDR3 in DNA: TGTGCCAGCAGGCTCGACAGGGGAATTTATGGCTACACCTTC.

This rearrangement joins TRBV5-1 to TRBJ1-1; 7 bases fit TRBD1. V lost 4 bases, J lost 5 bases, and 11 bases stayed unmatched. CDR1 is SGHRS, CDR2 YFSETQ, per germline. The CDR3 has 15 residues. CDR3 in amino acids: CASSPIGTVGTEAFF. The CDR3, as DNA: TGCGCCAGCAGCCCTATAGGGACAGTTGGGACTGAAGCTTTCTTT.

The CDR3 protein is CASSLAGAGTEAFF. The CDR3 DNA is TGCGCCAGCAGCTTGGCAGGTGCCGGCACTGAAGCTTTCTTT. The rearrangement joins TRBV5-1 to TRBJ1-1; D remains ambiguous. Germline V gene sequence: CDR1 SGHRS, CDR2 YFSETQ. The CDR3 loop spans 14 amino acids. V was trimmed by 0 bases and J by 4 bases, leaving 10 bases between them.

This sequence joins TRBV2 and TRBJ2-7, with D possibly being TRBD1 (5 bases). The V and J ends lost 3 bases and 5 bases respectively, with 8 bases between them. This CDR3 has 12 residues. In germline, CDR1 is SNHLY, CDR2 FYNNEI. In DNA form, the CDR3 reads TGTGCCAGCAGTGACAGGGTCAACGAGCAGTACTTC. Protein sequence: CASSDRVNEQYF.

The V call is TRBV11-2, the J call TRBJ1-1; D unclear. Germline V gene lookup returns CDR1 SGHAT and CDR2 FQNNGV. The CDR3 has 13 residues. V lost 3 bases and J lost 2, with 7 bases in between. The CDR3 sequence is CASSFRSNTEAFF. The DNA of the CDR3 is TGTGCCAGCAGCTTTCGAAGCAACACTGAAGCTTTCTTT. The variable domain in full, completed from reference TRBV11-2 and TRBJ1-1, reads EAGVAQSPRYKIIEKRQSVAFWCNPISGHATLYWYQQILGQGPKLLIQFQNNGVVDDSQLPKDRFSAERLKGVDSTLKIQPAKLEDSAVYLCASSFRSNTEAFFGQGTRLTVV.

The chain links TRBV11-2 to TRBJ2-6; 10 bases align to TRBD1. With V trimmed by 1 base and J by 4 bases, 7 bases remained unmatched. CDR1 and CDR2 from the germline V gene are SGHAT and FQNNGV. The CDR3 spans 18 residues. The CDR3 DNA reads as TGTGCCAGCAGCTTAGTCGACAGGGGGCCCGGGGGGGCCAACGTCCTGACTTTC. Residues: CASSLVDRGPGGANVLTF. Full variable domain (missing parts from reference TRBV11-2 and TRBJ2-6): EAGVAQSPRYKIIEKRQSVAFWCNPISGHATLYWYQQILGQGPKLLIQFQNNGVVDDSQLPKDRFSAERLKGVDSTLKIQPAKLEDSAVYLCASSLVDRGPGGANVLTFGAGSRLTVL.

This chain connects TRBV7-2 to TRBJ2-3; TRBD2 matches 9 bases. CDR1 is SGHTA and CDR2 is FQGNSA in the germline V gene. The V segment lost 0 bases and the J segment 4 bases; nucleotides outside the gene matches: 14. CDR3 length equals 19 residues. In DNA form, the CDR3 reads TGTGCCAGCAGCTTAGCTGCCACCTCGCGGGGGGGGGTGTCAGATACGCAGTATTTT. Its translation is CASSLAATSRGGVSDTQYF.

The chain joins TRBV15 to TRBJ2-1; TRBD1 agrees at 8 bases. The CDR3 length is 14 residues. V shed 8 bases and J 8 bases; nucleotides not matched to a gene: 11. Germline V gene data show CDR1 as LNHNV and CDR2 as YYDKDF (reference sequence). The CDR3 DNA is TGTGCCACCTTCCAGCAGGGGGCGGAGGATGAGCAGTTCTTC. The encoded protein is CATFQQGAEDEQFF.

The chain links TRBV5-1 to TRBJ2-5; D ambiguous. This CDR3 is built from 16 residues. Germline V gene sequence: CDR1 SGHRS, CDR2 YFSETQ. The V end was cut by 0 bases, the J end by 4 bases, with 16 bases between. This chain's CDR3 is CASSLGVPGVGETQYF. As DNA, the CDR3 is TGCGCCAGCAGCTTGGGGGTTCCGGGTGTCGGAGAGACCCAGTACTTC.

The rearrangement uses TRBV18 and TRBJ1-2; 7 bases are shared with TRBD1. The junction had 16 bases not matched to a gene; V was cut back by 6 bases and J by 3 bases. CDR1 KGHSH and CDR2 LQKENI come from the germline V gene. CDR3 length: 17 residues. The CDR3 DNA is TGTGCCAGCTCCAAAGAACCGGGACAGACGCTAGACTATGGCTACACCTTC. Translating it yields CASSKEPGQTLDYGYTF.

V is TRBV4-1 and J is TRBJ1-1, with TRBD1 matching 7 bases. The CDR3 has 16 residues. Germline V gene data show CDR1 as MGHRA and CDR2 as YSYEKL. V was pared by 6 bases and J by 4 bases, with 14 bases of the junction left unmatched. The CDR3 sequence is CASSHIFRGRGTEAFF. The CDR3 DNA sequence: TGCGCCAGCAGTCATATATTCAGGGGGAGAGGCACTGAAGCTTTCTTT.

The sample holds one count of this clone. The rearrangement uses TRBV5-4 and TRBJ1-2; tentative D call: TRBD1 (5 bases). Between the trimmed V and J ends, which lost 0 bases and 7 bases, there was a span of 13 bases. The CDR3 is made up of 14 amino acids. Germline V gene lookup returns CDR1 SGHNT and CDR2 YYREEE (reference sequence). The CDR3 DNA reads as TGTGCCAGCAGCTTGGCCGGGGGGGAGATTGGCTACACCTTC. It is translated as CASSLAGGEIGYTF.